One sample yielded the 22 T cell receptor beta chains listed below, sequenced in a study of cytotoxic CD8 clonotypes in ibrutinib-treated CLL. The method was immunoSEQ multiplex PCR; TCRdb's version includes in-frame clones alone and lacks a portion of them. The repertoire holds around 42,000 clones, with 65% as singletons. The sequencing used PBMCs, collected after 24 months of ibrutinib treatment. These receptors were obtained from a human donor with chronic lymphocytic leukemia.

V gene TRBV5-1 combines with J gene TRBJ1-1, with no clear D. Trimming took off 2 bases at V and 0 bases at J, with 14 bases between the two ends. The CDR3 contains 16 residues. Looked up from germline, CDR1 is SGHRS and CDR2 is YFSETQ. CDR3: CASSLGPEGLNTEAFF. The CDR3 DNA sequence: TGCGCCAGCAGCTTAGGACCGGAGGGCTTGAACACTGAAGCTTTCTTT. Combining the CDR3 with reference TRBV5-1 and TRBJ1-1 gives the whole variable domain KAGVTQTPRYLIKTRGQQVTLSCSPISGHRSVSWYQQTPGQGLQFLFEYFSETQRNKGNFPGRFSGRQFSNSRSEMNVSTLELGDSALYLCASSLGPEGLNTEAFFGQGTRLTVV.

The chain carries TRBV4-1 and TRBJ1-4, with no clear D. V lost 3 bases, J lost 5 bases, and 13 bases lay in between. The CDR3 totals 15 residues. Looked up from germline, CDR1 is MGHRA and CDR2 is YSYEKL. CDR3 DNA: TGCGCCAGCAGCCATTTCGCTGGGTTAAATGAAAAACTGTTTTTT. Its translation is CASSHFAGLNEKLFF.

The rearrangement joins TRBV18 to TRBJ2-7, with D unresolved. The V end lost 3 bases, the J end lost 4 bases, and 4 bases lay between the germline ends. Germline V lookup: CDR1 KGHSH, CDR2 LQKENI. This CDR3 contains 11 residues. CDR3 bases: TGTGCCAGCTCACCGGGTTACGAGCAGTACTTC. Translation gives CASSPGYEQYF.

This clone was recorded a few times. The chain links TRBV6-6 to TRBJ1-1; D unresolved. Germline V gives CDR1 MNHNY, CDR2 SVGAGI (reference sequence). This CDR3 spans 16 amino acids. Between the trimmed V and J ends, which lost 6 bases and 2 bases, there was a span of 19 bases. The CDR3 protein is CASRLYQGLGNTEAFF. The CDR3 DNA is TGTGCCAGCAGATTATATCAAGGCCTAGGAAACACTGAAGCTTTCTTT.

This chain joins TRBV7-2 and TRBJ2-7; D uncertain. V was trimmed by 3 bases and J by 0 bases, leaving 6 bases between them. The CDR3 has 13 amino acids. Germline V gene sequence: CDR1 SGHTA, CDR2 FQGNSA. The CDR3, as DNA: TGTGCCAGCAGCTTGGGCTTCTCCTACGAGCAGTACTTC. Its protein is CASSLGFSYEQYF. Variable domain in full (rest from reference TRBV7-2 and TRBJ2-7): GAGVSQSPSNKVTEKGKDVELRCDPISGHTALYWYRQSLGQGLEFLIYFQGNSAPDKSGLPSDRFSAERTGGSVSTLTIQRTQQEDSAVYLCASSLGFSYEQYFGPGTRLTVT.

The chain recombines TRBV9 with TRBJ2-1; D not certain. The V gene's germline CDR1 is SGDLS and CDR2 YYNGEE. The CDR3 is made up of 14 amino acids. The V and J ends lost 0 bases and 9 bases respectively, with 13 bases between them. Written as DNA, the CDR3 is TGTGCCAGCAGCGTAGAAGGTAGCTTCGGTGAGCAGTTCTTC. It encodes CASSVEGSFGEQFF.

This rearrangement joins TRBV2 to TRBJ1-1; TRBD1 might be the D (5 bases). The germline CDR1 and CDR2 sequences are SNHLY and FYNNEI. Trimming removed 6 bases from V and 4 bases from J, with 15 bases in between. This CDR3 has 14 residues. The CDR3: CASRGREGGTEAFF. In DNA form, the CDR3 reads TGTGCCAGCAGGGGCAGGGAGGGCGGCACTGAAGCTTTCTTT.

This chain uses TRBV10-3 with TRBJ2-1; 8 bases fit TRBD1. CDR1 and CDR2 from the germline V gene are ENHRY and SYGVKD. This CDR3 is 15 amino acids long. After removal of 6 bases from V and 4 bases from J, the junction contained 8 bases not matched to a gene. CDR3 nucleotide sequence: TGTGCCATCAGAGATTCCGGGACAGGATACAATGAGCAGTTCTTC. Its protein is CAIRDSGTGYNEQFF.

This clone occurred a few times. The J gene is TRBJ2-1, the V gene TRBV5-1, with D unclear. Germline assignment: CDR1 SGHRS and CDR2 YFSETQ. This CDR3 comprises 14 residues. The V end was cut by 6 bases, the J end by 3 bases, with 13 bases between. In nucleotides, the CDR3 is TGCGCCAGCACCATATCGCTTAGCTACAATGAGCAGTTCTTC. Its protein is CASTISLSYNEQFF.

This chain connects TRBV5-4 to TRBJ2-7, with 8 positions matching TRBD1. Trimming at V came to 0 bases and at J to 7 bases, leaving 9 bases not matched to a gene. Germline assignment: CDR1 SGHNT and CDR2 YYREEE (reference sequence). The CDR3 is made up of 15 amino acids. As DNA, the CDR3 is TGTGCCAGCAGCTTGGAGGACAGGGAATGGGAAGAGCAGTACTTC. It codes for CASSLEDREWEEQYF.

This clone was detected ten times or more. This chain joins TRBV29-1 and TRBJ2-7; possible D gene TRBD2, 6 bases. Germline V gives CDR1 SQVTM, CDR2 ANQGSEA. The V and J ends lost 4 bases and 2 bases respectively, with 15 bases between them. CDR3 length equals 14 residues. The CDR3 reads CSVAAEGRTYEQYF. The DNA of the CDR3 is TGCAGCGTTGCTGCGGAGGGAAGGACCTACGAGCAGTACTTC.

This clone was picked up a small number of times. The CDR3 coding sequence is TGTGCCAGCAGTTTTTCCCCCGGGACCTCGGGCTATGGCTACACCTTC. Translation gives CASSFSPGTSGYGYTF. This rearrangement joins TRBV28 to TRBJ1-2; a weak D match, TRBD1 (5 bases). Trimming left V 3 bases short and J 4 bases short, with 18 bases between. Germline CDR1 MDHEN, CDR2 SYDVKM. There are 16 residues in the CDR3.

J is TRBJ2-4 and V is TRBV23-1, with D possibly being TRBD2 (6 bases). TRBV23-1 is sorted into the ORF group, with uncertain function. Trimming left V 7 bases short and J 0 bases short, with 10 bases between. The CDR3 length is 14 residues. In DNA, the CDR3 is TGCGCCAGCACTCAGGGACTAGCCAAAAACATTCAGTACTTC. Amino acid sequence: CASTQGLAKNIQYF.

The chain recombines TRBV30 with TRBJ1-5, with D possibly TRBD1 on 5 matching bases. The CDR3 consists of 12 residues. Looked up from germline, CDR1 is GTSNPN and CDR2 is SVGIG (reference sequence). Trimming pared 0 bases from V and 11 bases from J, leaving 11 bases between. The CDR3 sequence is CAWSVLGEAQHF. For the CDR3, the DNA is TGTGCCTGGAGTGTACTGGGGGAGGCCCAGCATTTT. The full variable domain, in which reference TRBV30 and TRBJ1-5 provide the parts outside the CDR3, is SQTIHQWPATLVQPVGSPLSLECTVEGTSNPNLYWYRQAAGRGLQLLFYSVGIGQISSEVPQNLSASRPQDRQFILSSKKLLLSDSGFYLCAWSVLGEAQHFGDGTRLSIL.

The J gene is TRBJ2-7, the V gene TRBV4-2; a possible D gene is TRBD2 (7 bases). Per the germline V gene, CDR1 is LGHNA and CDR2 is YNFKEQ. V shed 4 bases and J shed 5 bases, with 21 bases lying between them. CDR3 length: 16 amino acids. CDR3 sequence (DNA): TGTGCCAGCAGCCCTGTCGGGGGGCGAAACCAGAACGAGCAGTACTTC. Protein: CASSPVGGRNQNEQYF.

In this sample, this clone turned up many times. The chain combines TRBV19 with TRBJ1-3; 7 nucleotides align to TRBD1. The CDR3 sequence is 12 residues long. Looked up from germline, CDR1 is LNHDA and CDR2 is SQIVND (reference sequence). V lost 11 bases, J lost 2 bases, and 3 bases stayed unmatched. Written as DNA, the CDR3 is TGTGCCTCCGGGACAGCTGGAAACACCATATATTTT. This codes for CASGTAGNTIYF.

The gene calls are TRBV6-6 and TRBJ2-7; 9 nucleotides align to TRBD2. The germline V gene has CDR1 MNHNY and CDR2 SVGAGI (reference sequence). Trimming removed 0 bases from V and 7 bases from J; junction bases left unmatched: 1. The CDR3 is 13 amino acids. In nucleotides, the CDR3 is TGTGCCAGCAGTTACTCCGCGGGGGGGGAGCAGTACTTC. Protein product: CASSYSAGGEQYF.

The chain links TRBV10-3 to TRBJ2-1, with D perhaps matching TRBD2 (5 bases). This CDR3 is built from 13 residues. Germline V gene sequence: CDR1 ENHRY, CDR2 SYGVKD. V was cut by 6 bases and J by 5 bases, with 11 bases left in between. The CDR3 is CAIRKSGDNEQFF. The CDR3 coding sequence is TGTGCCATCAGAAAAAGCGGTGACAATGAGCAGTTCTTC.

In nucleotides, the CDR3 is TGTGCCAGCAGCCCCCACAGGGGGCCTAACACTGAAGCTTTCTTT. This translates into CASSPHRGPNTEAFF. The chain links TRBV7-3 to TRBJ1-1; 9 positions agree with TRBD1. CDR1 is SGHTA, CDR2 FQGTGA, per germline. Losses at the gene ends were 5 bases for V and 2 bases for J; bases not matched to a gene: 6. The CDR3 has 15 amino acids.

V and J are TRBV25-1 and TRBJ2-7; 14 bases line up with TRBD2. The CDR3 extends over 17 amino acids. Trimming took 5 bases from V and 2 from J; bases not matched to a gene: 8. Germline V gene lookup returns CDR1 MGHDK and CDR2 SYGVNS. The CDR3 is CASSTPGLAGGPYEQYF. The CDR3 DNA sequence: TGTGCCAGCAGTACACCTGGACTAGCGGGAGGCCCCTACGAGCAGTACTTC.

This clone was counted once. This chain connects TRBV27 to TRBJ2-7; D unclear. The V end was cut by 4 bases, the J end by 0 bases, with 4 bases between. The CDR3 spans 12 residues. Germline CDR1 MNHEY, CDR2 SMNVEV (reference sequence). The CDR3 protein is CASSSLSYEQYF. The CDR3 DNA reads TGTGCCAGCAGTTCCCTCTCCTACGAGCAGTACTTC.

The chain links TRBV7-9 to TRBJ2-7; the match to TRBD1 covers 9 bases. V dropped 5 bases and J dropped 3; count of bases not matched to a gene: 8. The CDR3 runs 15 residues. Germline V lookup: CDR1 SEHNR, CDR2 FQNEAQ (reference sequence). The DNA of the CDR3 is TGTGCCAGCAGCCCTGGACAGGGGTCTTACTACGAGCAGTACTTC. Protein: CASSPGQGSYYEQYF.